The TCR beta chain under discussion was sequenced for a study of T cells in Graves' hyperthyroidism and ophthalmopathy. Study-wide results and caveats: The model made its ophthalmopathy prediction, and onset followed a median around six months later. Researchers found most expanded thyroid clonotypes above 0.001 in blood as well.

The CDR3 extends over 14 amino acids. The V and J ends lost 3 bases and 9 bases, in that order; junction bases with no gene match: 11. Germline CDR1 reads MDHEN; CDR2 reads SYDVKM. The hyperthyroidism patients had all been newly diagnosed, and their disease duration was under 2 months. Their ages ranged from 18 to 65 years. What was amplified from RNA transcripts were TCR beta CDR3 regions. The primer set for the first-round RT-PCR of the TCR CDR3 was HTBI. TCRdb recomputed calls from the multiplex PCR reads with MiXCR, one row per CDR3 protein. The sample lists 500,000 to 750,000 distinct CDR3 sequences, 15% to 19% seen once, with under 8% in the top ten. Comment on this clonotype: No antigen is known for it.

V is TRBV28 and J is TRBJ2-7; TRBD2 agrees at 7 bases. Sequencing input: blood. This clonotype was sampled from a woman between 25 and 40 years old with Graves' hyperthyroidism. CDR3 in DNA: TGTGCCAGCAGTTTTCGAGGGAGGGGTGTATCGCAGTACTTC. Translated, it gives CASSFRGRGVSQYF. Based on the CDR3 plus reference TRBV28 and TRBJ2-7, the full variable domain is DVKVTQSSRYLVKRTGEKVFLECVQDMDHENMFWYRQDPGLGLRLIYFSYDVKMKEKGDIPEGYSVSREKKERFSLILESASTNQTSMYLCASSFRGRGVSQYFGPGTRLTVT.